What follows are 10 T cell receptor beta chains derived from one specimen sequenced in a study of CD8 T cells in Susac syndrome. An amount of RNA that ranged from roughly 0.5 to 1 ug was reverse transcribed with random hexamers. One entry per CDR3 protein, called by TCRdb with MiXCR from the immunoSEQ multiplex PCR reads. The data show about 94,000 distinct CDR3 sequences, with about 95% seen just once and 0.3% to 0.35% held by the top ten. The sequenced sample consisted of CD4+ T cells from PBMCs. The receptors originated from a human donor with Susac syndrome.

For the CDR3, the DNA is TGTGCCAGCAGTTTGTCTCCTTTATCCACAGATACGCAGTATTTT. Protein product: CASSLSPLSTDTQYF. The J gene is TRBJ2-3, the V gene TRBV27; D remains unclear. Trimming pared 3 bases from V and 2 bases from J, leaving 12 bases between. The CDR3 has 15 residues. Germline V lookup: CDR1 MNHEY, CDR2 SMNVEV (reference sequence).

V is TRBV6-5 and J is TRBJ2-7; 7 positions agree with TRBD1. This CDR3 spans 15 amino acids. Germline trimming cut 4 bases from V and 1 base from J; bases unmatched to any gene: 7. CDR1 and CDR2 from the germline V gene are MNHEY and SVGAGI. The CDR3 spells CASSFTGTVSYEQYF. The DNA of the CDR3 is TGTGCCAGCAGTTTCACAGGGACAGTGTCCTACGAGCAGTACTTC.

The V gene is TRBV5-4, the J gene TRBJ2-5, with D tentatively TRBD2 (6 bases). Germline CDR1 SGHNT, CDR2 YYREEE (reference sequence). Trimming removed 4 bases from V and 5 bases from J, with 21 bases in between. The CDR3 runs to 16 residues. The CDR3 DNA reads TGTGCCAGCAGCCCTCGTGGAGGGGATTCGCTTGAGACCCAGTACTTC. This codes for CASSPRGGDSLETQYF.

This chain uses TRBV5-4 with TRBJ2-7; D is unclear. V was shortened by 6 bases and J by 0 bases, with 16 bases between the two germline ends. This CDR3 is 15 amino acids long. Germline assignment: CDR1 SGHNT and CDR2 YYREEE (reference sequence). The CDR3 protein is CASTQGPVASYEQYF. The CDR3 region has the DNA TGTGCCAGCACCCAAGGCCCGGTTGCCTCCTACGAGCAGTACTTC.

Here the CDR3 DNA reads TGTGCCAGCAGCTTAGGCGACCACTACCGCAATGAGCAGTTCTTC. As protein: CASSLGDHYRNEQFF. This sequence joins TRBV7-9 and TRBJ2-1; D unclear. The germline CDR1 and CDR2 sequences are SEHNR and FQNEAQ (reference sequence). The V and J ends lost 1 base and 6 bases respectively, with 13 bases between them. The CDR3 loop spans 15 amino acids.

The chain has TRBV27 and TRBJ1-5; TRBD1 agrees at 8 bases. V was clipped by 4 bases and J by 6 bases; unmatched bases: 5. Looked up from germline, CDR1 is MNHEY and CDR2 is SMNVEV (reference sequence). The CDR3 spans 14 residues. CDR3 loop: CASSSGQAGQPQHF. In nucleotides, the CDR3 is TGTGCCAGCAGTTCGGGACAGGCAGGTCAGCCCCAGCATTTT.

This chain joins TRBV2 and TRBJ2-5, with 11 bases matching TRBD1. Germline assignment: CDR1 SNHLY and CDR2 FYNNEI. Unmatched junction bases numbered 6, after V lost 5 bases and J lost 7 bases. This CDR3 comprises 14 residues. The CDR3 sequence: CASSSGTGGLTQYF. Here the CDR3 DNA reads TGTGCCAGCAGTTCTGGGACAGGGGGGTTGACCCAGTACTTC.

This clonotype came up once. The rearrangement links TRBV28 to TRBJ1-6, with D hard to call. V was trimmed by 7 bases and J by 11 bases, leaving 18 bases between them. Germline CDR1 MDHEN, CDR2 SYDVKM. There are 14 residues in the CDR3. The CDR3 spells CASTPPGSITPLHF. For the CDR3, the DNA is TGTGCCAGCACCCCCCCCGGCAGTATAACACCCCTCCACTTT. The entire variable domain, with the rest obtained from reference TRBV28 and TRBJ1-6, is as follows: DVKVTQSSRYLVKRTGEKVFLECVQDMDHENMFWYRQDPGLGLRLIYFSYDVKMKEKGDIPEGYSVSREKKERFSLILESASTNQTSMYLCASTPPGSITPLHFGNGTRLTVT.

This chain uses TRBV6-6 with TRBJ2-3, with TRBD2 matching over 8 bases. Unmatched junction bases numbered 3, after V lost 6 bases and J lost 1 base. Germline V gene data show CDR1 as MNHNY and CDR2 as SVGAGI (reference sequence). The CDR3 covers 14 residues. This CDR3 is CASSLTSGTDTQYF. CDR3 in DNA: TGTGCCAGCAGCTTGACTAGCGGCACAGATACGCAGTATTTT.

This rearrangement joins TRBV7-9 to TRBJ1-5, with D unresolved. Trimming left V 1 base short and J 6 bases short, with 7 bases between. The CDR3 has 13 residues. Looked up from germline, CDR1 is SEHNR and CDR2 is FQNEAQ (reference sequence). The CDR3, as DNA: TGTGCCAGCAGCTTAGGGGGTGCTCAGCCCCAGCATTTT. Its protein product is CASSLGGAQPQHF.